A single sample is the source of the 16 T cell receptor beta chains below, sequenced in a study of technical replicates of blood from a few donors. The table came from immunoSEQ multiplex PCR; TCRdb's copy has only in-frame clones and leaves some out. The repertoire includes over 85,000 clones, about 95% of them detected once, and 0.3% to 0.35% sits in the top ten. Sequenced input: T cells isolated from PBMCs. The receptors here all came from a human donor in good health.

The chain combines TRBV9 with TRBJ1-2; tentatively, D is TRBD1 (6 bases). From germline, CDR1 is SGDLS and CDR2 YYNGEE. The CDR3 is 14 amino acids. V lost 0 bases to trimming and J lost 3 bases, with 9 bases between them. The DNA for the CDR3 is TGTGCCAGCAGCGTAGGCAACAGGGACTATGGCTACACCTTC. This codes for CASSVGNRDYGYTF.

The V call is TRBV7-9, the J call TRBJ2-7; tentative D call: TRBD2 (5 bases). CDR3 length: 12 amino acids. Germline V gives CDR1 SEHNR, CDR2 FQNEAQ (reference sequence). V shed 1 base and J shed 4 bases, with 5 bases lying between them. CDR3: CASSLGTYEQYF. The CDR3 region has the DNA TGTGCCAGCAGCTTAGGGACTTACGAGCAGTACTTC.

The chain carries TRBV7-3 and TRBJ2-7, with a weak D call TRBD1 (6 bases). Trimming removed 0 bases from V and 5 bases from J, with 17 bases in between. The CDR3 runs to 16 residues. Germline V gene sequence: CDR1 SGHTA, CDR2 FQGTGA. The CDR3 DNA sequence: TGTGCCAGCAGCTTAACAACAGGGAGAAAAGAGAACGAGCAGTACTTC. It specifies CASSLTTGRKENEQYF.

V is TRBV6-6 and J is TRBJ2-7, with D unclear. Trimming removed 5 bases at V and 4 bases at J, with 6 bases between. The CDR3 has 11 amino acids. CDR1 and CDR2 from the germline V gene are MNHNY and SVGAGI (reference sequence). CDR3 protein: CASSLRYEQYF. The CDR3 DNA follows: TGTGCCAGCAGTCTGAGATACGAGCAGTACTTC.

J is TRBJ2-1 and V is TRBV5-4; the D gene is possibly TRBD2 (6 bases). The V and J ends lost 0 bases and 5 bases respectively, with 15 bases between them. Germline loops: CDR1 SGHNT, CDR2 YYREEE (reference sequence). The CDR3 spans 16 residues. CDR3 sequence: CASSLDPGSGHNEQFF. CDR3 sequence (DNA): TGTGCCAGCAGCTTGGATCCCGGGAGTGGGCACAATGAGCAGTTCTTC.

The chain joins TRBV18 to TRBJ2-7, with a weak D call TRBD1 (5 bases). Trimming removed 2 bases from V and 3 bases from J, with 8 bases in between. The CDR3 loop spans 13 amino acids. Germline V CDR1 and CDR2: KGHSH, LQKENI. The CDR3 reads CASSPTTVYEQYF. The CDR3 DNA reads TGTGCCAGCTCACCAACGACAGTCTACGAGCAGTACTTC.

This chain links TRBV7-9 with TRBJ1-5; 10 nucleotides align to TRBD1. The length of the CDR3 is 14 residues. Germline-derived CDR1 and CDR2 are SEHNR and FQNEAQ (reference sequence). Trimming took 3 bases from V and 6 from J; bases not matched to a gene: 2. CDR3 bases: TGTGCCAGCAGCTTGGACAGGGGGAGTCAGCCCCAGCATTTT. It encodes CASSLDRGSQPQHF.

Remarks on this clone: Different DNA sequences within this sample yield the same CDR3. The CDR3 loop reads CASSYLRGETQYF. The CDR3 DNA sequence: TGTGCCAGCAGTTACCTCAGGGGAGAGACCCAGTACTTC. The J gene is TRBJ2-5, the V gene TRBV6-5, with D possibly matching TRBD1 (6 bases). Germline-derived CDR1 and CDR2 are MNHEY and SVGAGI. The CDR3 loop spans 13 amino acids. V lost 2 bases and J 4 bases, leaving 8 bases between the germline ends.

Of note for this clone: Other nucleotide sequences from this sample produce the same CDR3. The gene calls are TRBV6-5 and TRBJ2-1; D is ambiguous. With 0 bases removed from V and 3 bases from J, the gap between germline ends came to 6 bases. Germline CDR1 reads MNHEY; CDR2 reads SVGAGI. CDR3 length: 14 amino acids. The CDR3 loop reads CASSYSASYNEQFF. The CDR3 DNA is TGTGCCAGCAGTTACTCGGCTAGCTACAATGAGCAGTTCTTC.

This chain connects TRBV7-5 to TRBJ2-5; TRBD2, as called in the table, went unchecked against the DNA. TRBV7-5 is marked as a pseudogene. This CDR3 region has 16 residues. CDR3 region: CVRSLRRQLSKETQYF. The CDR3 DNA reads TGTGTCAGAAGCTTAAGGCGGCAGCTTTCTAAAGAGACCCAGTACTTC.

The chain employs TRBV7-9 and TRBJ2-5; 7 positions agree with TRBD1. CDR1 is SEHNR, CDR2 FQNEAQ, per germline (reference sequence). The CDR3 runs 16 residues. J lost 2 bases, V lost 6 bases, and 12 bases had no gene match. Here the CDR3 DNA reads TGTGCCAGCAGGGAAACAGGGGTCCCGATACAAGAGACCCAGTACTTC. It codes for CASRETGVPIQETQYF.

The genes are TRBV2 and TRBJ2-7; no firm D call. CDR3 length: 13 residues. Germline CDR1 SNHLY, CDR2 FYNNEI. V lost 8 bases and J lost 3, with 14 bases in between. The CDR3, as DNA: TGTGCCAGCCTAAGCGTCTGGATCTACGAGCAGTACTTC. Translated: CASLSVWIYEQYF.

The chain joins TRBV30 to TRBJ2-3; the D gene is possibly TRBD2 (5 bases). The CDR3 runs to 14 residues. V was clipped by 4 bases and J by 4 bases, with 15 bases between them. CDR1 is GTSNPN, CDR2 SVGIG, per germline (reference sequence). CDR3 bases: TGTGCCTGGAAACGAGGGTACTCTCCAGATACGCAGTATTTT. This codes for CAWKRGYSPDTQYF.

The chain recombines TRBV9 with TRBJ2-3; D gene uncertain. The CDR3 length is 13 residues. V was shortened by 3 bases and J by 2 bases, with 7 bases between the two germline ends. The germline V gene has CDR1 SGDLS and CDR2 YYNGEE. The CDR3 DNA follows: TGTGCCAGCAGCGCCTACTCCACAGATACGCAGTATTTT. It encodes CASSAYSTDTQYF.

This clone was detected only once. The V call is TRBV14, the J call TRBJ1-2, with D uncertain. The germline CDR1 and CDR2 sequences are SGHDN and FVKESK. V lost 0 bases and J lost 5, with 10 bases in between. CDR3 length equals 14 residues. In DNA form, the CDR3 reads TGTGCCAGCAGCCAAGAAGGACTGCGATATGGCTACACCTTC. Protein: CASSQEGLRYGYTF.

The sample holds one count of this clone. The gene calls are TRBV7-8 and TRBJ2-1; tentatively, D is TRBD1 (6 bases). Germline V CDR1 and CDR2: SGHVS, FQNEAQ. The CDR3 is 17 amino acids. Deletions cut 3 bases from V and 5 bases from J, with 20 bases between. In nucleotides, the CDR3 is TGTGCCAGCAGCTTCTTGGCGTTCGTGGGACATGACAATGAGCAGTTCTTC. Translating gives CASSFLAFVGHDNEQFF. The variable domain in full, completed from reference TRBV7-8 and TRBJ2-1, reads GAGVSQSPRYKVAKRGQDVALRCDPISGHVSLFWYQQALGQGPEFLTYFQNEAQLDKSGLPSDRFFAERPEGSVSTLKIQRTQQEDSAVYLCASSFLAFVGHDNEQFFGPGTRLTVL.